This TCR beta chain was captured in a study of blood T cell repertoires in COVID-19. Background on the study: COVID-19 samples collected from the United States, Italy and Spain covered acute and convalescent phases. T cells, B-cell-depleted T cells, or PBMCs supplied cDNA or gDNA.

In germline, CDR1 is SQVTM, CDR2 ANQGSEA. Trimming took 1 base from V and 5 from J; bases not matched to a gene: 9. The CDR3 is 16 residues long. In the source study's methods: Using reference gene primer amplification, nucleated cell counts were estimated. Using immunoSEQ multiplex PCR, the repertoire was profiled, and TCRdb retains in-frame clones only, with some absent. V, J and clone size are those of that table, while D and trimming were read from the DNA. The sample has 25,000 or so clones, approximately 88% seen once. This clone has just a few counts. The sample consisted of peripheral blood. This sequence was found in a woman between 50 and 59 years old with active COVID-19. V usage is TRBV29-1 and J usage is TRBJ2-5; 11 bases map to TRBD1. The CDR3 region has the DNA TGCAGCGTTGAAGTTTCCGGGACAGGGGGTTGGGAGACCCAGTACTTC. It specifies CSVEVSGTGGWETQYF.